The 27 T cell receptor beta chains listed next were all sequenced from one sample in a study of blood T cell repertoires in COVID-19. Data came from immunoSEQ multiplex PCR; TCRdb stores just in-frame clones and leaves some out. The sample has 250,000 to 300,000 clones, over 85% seen once. The specimen was PBMCs or T cells enriched from blood (not recorded which). Receptors originate from a woman aged 60-70 years who had recovered from COVID-19.

This clone was detected only once. V and J are TRBV6-5 and TRBJ1-3; D gene ambiguous. CDR3 size: 15 residues. The germline V gene encodes CDR1 MNHEY and CDR2 SVGAGI. V lost 6 bases to trimming and J lost 1 base, with 13 bases between them. The CDR3 region has the DNA TGTGCCAGCAGCCCCCGGGGAGGGTCTGGAAACACCATATATTTT. Translation gives CASSPRGGSGNTIYF.

The chain uses TRBV7-9 and TRBJ2-7; weak D call: TRBD1 (6 bases). CDR1 SEHNR and CDR2 FQNEAQ come from the germline V gene (reference sequence). Trimming took 4 bases from V and 6 from J, leaving 10 bases between them. The CDR3 totals 12 residues. The CDR3 is CASSSTGTEQYF. DNA for the CDR3: TGTGCCAGCAGCTCAACAGGGACCGAGCAGTACTTC.

CDR3 sequence reads: CASSSGGARMAYGYTF. The CDR3 DNA follows: TGTGCCAGCAGCTCAGGGGGCGCGAGGATGGCCTATGGCTACACCTTC. V is TRBV7-9 and J is TRBJ1-2; 8 bases align to TRBD1. CDR3 length: 16 amino acids. Looked up from germline, CDR1 is SEHNR and CDR2 is FQNEAQ (reference sequence). V gave up 4 bases and J gave up 4 bases; unmatched junction bases: 11.

The chain couples TRBV10-3 to TRBJ1-5; weak D call: TRBD1 (5 bases). Germline CDR1 is ENHRY and CDR2 is SYGVKD. This CDR3 contains 13 residues. V lost 10 bases to trimming and J lost 0 bases, with 10 bases between them. The CDR3 reads CATTDYSNQPQHF. CDR3 nucleotide sequence: TGTGCCACGACAGATTATAGCAATCAGCCCCAGCATTTT.

CDR3 loop: CASSSTGRLQETQYF. The CDR3 DNA reads TGCGCCAGCAGCTCGACAGGGAGGCTTCAAGAGACCCAGTACTTC. The rearrangement uses TRBV5-1 and TRBJ2-5; D perhaps matches TRBD1 (7 bases). There are 15 residues in the CDR3. Per the germline V gene, CDR1 is SGHRS and CDR2 is YFSETQ. V lost 3 bases and J lost 2, with 14 bases in between.

The gene calls are TRBV2 and TRBJ1-2, with 7 bases aligning to TRBD1. Losses at the gene ends were 8 bases for V and 4 bases for J; bases not matched to a gene: 7. CDR1 is SNHLY and CDR2 is FYNNEI in the germline V gene. The CDR3 runs 13 residues. The chain's CDR3 is CASHPGTAYGYTF. Written as DNA, the CDR3 is TGTGCCAGCCACCCCGGGACAGCCTATGGCTACACCTTC.

V is TRBV10-3 and J is TRBJ2-7; 15 bases match TRBD2. This CDR3 has 17 amino acids. The germline CDR1 and CDR2 sequences are ENHRY and SYGVKD. J lost 5 bases, V lost 2 bases, and 7 bases had no gene match. The CDR3 DNA reads as TGTGCCATCAGTGAGCCGGGACTAGCGGGAGGCTCGCACGAGCAGTACTTC. Translation: CAISEPGLAGGSHEQYF.

This chain's CDR3 is CASTPGVTEAFF. CDR3 DNA: TGTGCCAGCACACCAGGGGTTACTGAAGCTTTCTTT. The chain couples TRBV6-5 to TRBJ1-1; a possible D gene is TRBD1 (6 bases). CDR1 MNHEY and CDR2 SVGAGI come from the germline V gene. CDR3 length equals 12 residues. The V end lost 7 bases, the J end lost 5 bases, and 11 bases lay between the germline ends.

The chain combines TRBV29-1 with TRBJ1-1; D not certain. The germline CDR1 and CDR2 sequences are SQVTM and ANQGSEA. This CDR3 is built from 13 residues. Between the trimmed V and J ends, which lost 0 bases and 8 bases, there was a span of 13 bases. The CDR3 bases are TGCAGCGTTGAAGACAGTCCCACAGACGAAGCTTTCTTT. This sequence encodes CSVEDSPTDEAFF.

This chain uses TRBV3-1 (or the pseudogene TRBV3-2) with TRBJ1-3; D perhaps matches TRBD1 (5 bases). Deletions cut 3 bases from V and 2 bases from J, with 8 bases between. Germline CDR1 reads LGHDT; CDR2 reads YNNKEL (reference sequence). The CDR3 spans 14 residues. Here the CDR3 reads CASSQRQTGNTIYF. As DNA, the CDR3 is TGTGCCAGCAGCCAGAGACAGACTGGAAACACCATATATTTT.

This chain's CDR3 is CASSSNQGIGELFF. DNA for the CDR3: TGTGCCAGCAGCTCCAACCAGGGAATCGGGGAGCTGTTTTTT. The chain combines TRBV7-3 with TRBJ2-2, with TRBD1 as a possible D gene (5 bases). Germline lookup yields CDR1 SGHTA and CDR2 FQGTGA. The CDR3 has 14 amino acids. V gave up 4 bases and J gave up 7 bases, with 13 bases separating them. The variable domain in full, with the rest retrieved from reference TRBV7-3 and TRBJ2-2, is GAGVSQTPSNKVTEKGKYVELRCDPISGHTALYWYRQSLGQGPEFLIYFQGTGAADDSGLPNDRFFAVRPEGSVSTLKIQRTERGDSAVYLCASSSNQGIGELFFGEGSRLTVL.

This sequence joins TRBV6-1 and TRBJ1-6, with D unclear. Germline V gives CDR1 MNHNS, CDR2 SASEGT. The V gene lost 0 bases and the J gene lost 10 bases, with 10 bases spanning the gap. CDR3 length: 14 residues. The chain's CDR3 is CASSEATGVSPLHF. The CDR3 nucleotides are TGTGCCAGCAGTGAAGCGACCGGGGTATCACCCCTCCACTTT.

The J gene is TRBJ1-4, the V gene TRBV5-3; 8 nucleotides line up with TRBD1. TRBV5-3 counts as an open reading frame of uncertain function. V dropped 5 bases and J dropped 8; count of bases not matched to a gene: 20. The CDR3 is 18 residues long. The DNA for the CDR3 is TGTGCCAGAAGGGGGGCCGGACAGGGAATCGGGTGTCGCGAAAAACTGTTTTTT. Protein: CARRGAGQGIGCREKLFF.

The chain combines TRBV7-2 with TRBJ1-1; D perhaps matches TRBD1 (6 bases). Trimming took off 5 bases at V and 1 base at J, with 11 bases between the two ends. The germline V gene encodes CDR1 SGHTA and CDR2 FQGNSA. The CDR3 consists of 14 residues. CDR3 nucleotides: TGTGCCAGCAGCCCCCGGGGGGCGAACACTGAAGCTTTCTTT. Residues: CASSPRGANTEAFF.

The chain employs TRBV5-1 and TRBJ2-2, with a possible D match to TRBD1 (5 bases). This CDR3 region has 14 residues. V was shortened by 4 bases and J by 6 bases, with 13 bases between the two germline ends. Germline V CDR1 and CDR2: SGHRS, YFSETQ. The CDR3 DNA reads TGCGCCAGCAGCCCTCTGGGGCAACCCGGGGAGCTGTTTTTT. Its protein product is CASSPLGQPGELFF.

The rearrangement joins TRBV3-1 (or the pseudogene TRBV3-2) to TRBJ1-1, with 10 bases fitting TRBD1. V lost 5 bases to trimming and J lost 5 bases; unmatched junction nucleotides: 8. The germline CDR1 and CDR2 sequences are LGHDT and YNNKEL (reference sequence). The CDR3 consists of 15 residues. The CDR3 reads CASSVRQGARTEAFF. The CDR3 nucleotides are TGTGCCAGCAGCGTACGACAGGGGGCGCGTACTGAAGCTTTCTTT.

The chain uses TRBV10-3 and TRBJ2-5; 12 bases align to TRBD1. J lost 4 bases, V lost 6 bases, and 6 bases had no gene match. Germline CDR1 and CDR2: ENHRY and SYGVKD. The CDR3 has 15 residues. The CDR3 region has the DNA TGTGCCATCAGGGGACAGGGGGCATCGAGAGAGACCCAGTACTTC. It specifies CAIRGQGASRETQYF.

V is TRBV4-1 and J is TRBJ2-1; 7 bases fit TRBD1. Unmatched junction bases numbered 7, after V lost 7 bases and J lost 1 base. Germline lookup yields CDR1 MGHRA and CDR2 YSYEKL. This CDR3 is built from 15 residues. The CDR3 region has the DNA TGCGCCAGCATAGGGGGCGGTGGGTCCTACAATGAGCAGTTCTTC. Amino acids: CASIGGGGSYNEQFF.

The chain recombines TRBV5-4 with TRBJ2-1; 10 nucleotides agree with TRBD1. This CDR3 contains 15 residues. Losses at the gene ends were 2 bases for V and 10 bases for J; bases not matched to a gene: 9. Germline V gene lookup returns CDR1 SGHNT and CDR2 YYREEE (reference sequence). CDR3 bases: TGTGCCAGCAGCTTAGACAGGGGGCTAGTTGAGGAGCAGTTCTTC. Translation gives CASSLDRGLVEEQFF.

The chain joins TRBV5-4 to TRBJ2-1, with 9 bases lining up with TRBD2. CDR1 and CDR2 (germline): SGHNT, YYREEE (reference sequence). V was pared by 1 base and J by 4 bases, with 3 bases of the junction left unmatched. This CDR3 is built from 15 residues. CDR3 sequence reads: CASSLSLAGYNEQFF. As DNA, the CDR3 is TGTGCCAGCAGCTTGTCGCTAGCGGGGTACAATGAGCAGTTCTTC. The full variable domain, with the rest looked up from reference TRBV5-4 and TRBJ2-1, is ETGVTQSPTHLIKTRGQQVTLRCSSQSGHNTVSWYQQALGQGPQFIFQYYREEENGRGNFPPRFSGLQFPNYSSELNVNALELDDSALYLCASSLSLAGYNEQFFGPGTRLTVL.

The CDR3 DNA sequence: TGTGCCAGCAGTGGGAGGCAGGGGGTGCTCCATGGCTACACCTTC. Translation: CASSGRQGVLHGYTF. This chain connects TRBV2 to TRBJ1-2, with TRBD1 matching over 7 bases. With 4 bases clipped from V and 6 bases from J, the junction kept 11 bases outside the gene matches. The CDR3 is 15 residues long. Germline CDR1 reads SNHLY; CDR2 reads FYNNEI.

V is TRBV27 and J is TRBJ2-7; TRBD2 matches at 9 bases. CDR1 is MNHEY, CDR2 SMNVEV, per germline (reference sequence). The CDR3 consists of 15 residues. The V gene end was trimmed by 6 bases and the J gene end by 1 base; junction bases not matched to a gene: 7. The CDR3, as DNA: TGTGCCAGCAGCTACTCTAGCGGGGAATCCTACGAGCAGTACTTC. Protein sequence: CASSYSSGESYEQYF.

This chain joins TRBV10-3 and TRBJ1-5; TRBD1 matches 7 bases. The CDR3 has 17 residues. Losses at the gene ends were 4 bases for V and 2 bases for J; bases not matched to a gene: 11. The germline gives CDR1 ENHRY, CDR2 SYGVKD. CDR3 in amino acids: CAISAWDSLSGNQPQHF. The CDR3 nucleotides read TGTGCCATCAGTGCATGGGACAGTCTCTCGGGCAATCAGCCCCAGCATTTT.

The count of this clone is one. The chain combines TRBV28 with TRBJ1-5; TRBD1 aligns across 9 bases. The CDR3 consists of 15 residues. Germline V lookup: CDR1 MDHEN, CDR2 SYDVKM. J gave up 7 bases and V 6 bases, and 10 bases lay outside the gene matches. CDR3 DNA sequence: TGTGCCAGCAGACGCACAGGGGGCCAAAAACAGCCCCAGCATTTT. It yields the protein CASRRTGGQKQPQHF.

This chain connects TRBV7-3 to TRBJ2-3; 7 nucleotides agree with TRBD1. The CDR3 sequence is 16 residues long. V trimming: 0 bases; J trimming: 2 bases; junction bases outside the gene matches: 5. Germline loops: CDR1 SGHTA, CDR2 FQGTGA. The CDR3 bases are TGTGCCAGCAGCTTAACGGGACAGAGGAACACAGATACGCAGTATTTT. Residues: CASSLTGQRNTDTQYF.

The V and J genes are TRBV29-1 and TRBJ1-4; TRBD1 aligns across 7 bases. The length of the CDR3 is 12 residues. The ends lost 7 bases at V and 8 bases at J; junction bases unmatched: 7. The germline V gene has CDR1 SQVTM and CDR2 ANQGSEA. CDR3 sequence (DNA): TGCAGCGGGTCAGGGGGATCGGAAAAACTGTTTTTT. Protein: CSGSGGSEKLFF.

The chain has TRBV21-1 and TRBJ1-4; the table names TRBD1, a call not compared with the DNA. TRBV21-1 is an annotated pseudogene. The CDR3 spans 16 residues. CDR3 sequence reads: CASSNPMTGANEKLFF. The CDR3 DNA reads TGTGCCAGCAGCAACCCGATGACAGGAGCGAATGAAAAACTGTTTTTT.